Below, 5 T cell receptor beta chains from the same sample are listed, as sequenced in a study of CD8 T cells in ankylosing spondylitis. TCRdb passed the 5' RACE reads through MiXCR, listing each CDR3 protein once. The sample yields 150,000 or so distinct CDR3 sequences, roughly a third seen once. The specimen was synovial fluid, either unsorted or a sorted T cell fraction (not recorded which). These receptors were collected from a male donor with ankylosing spondylitis.

This clonotype was counted only a few times. The genes are TRBV2 and TRBJ2-6; D ambiguous. V was cut by 3 bases and J by 1 base, with 13 bases left in between. CDR3 length equals 17 residues. The germline V gene encodes CDR1 SNHLY and CDR2 FYNNEI. The CDR3 DNA reads as TGTGCCAGCAGTGAGGGCCCAATGGGGTCTGGGGCCAACGTCCTGACTTTC. Encoded protein: CASSEGPMGSGANVLTF. The full variable domain, with the rest looked up from reference TRBV2 and TRBJ2-6, is EPEVTQTPSHQVTQMGQEVILRCVPISNHLYFYWYRQILGQKVEFLVSFYNNEISEKSEIFDDQFSVERPDGSNFTLKIRSTKLEDSAMYFCASSEGPMGSGANVLTFGAGSRLTVL.

V usage is TRBV6-1 and J usage is TRBJ1-2; possible D gene TRBD1, 5 bases. The ends were cut back, 4 bases at V and 4 bases at J, with 16 bases in the middle. In germline, CDR1 is MNHNS, CDR2 SASEGT. This CDR3 region has 15 residues. This CDR3 is CASSASGTSVYGYTF. As DNA, the CDR3 is TGTGCCAGCAGTGCTTCCGGGACGTCGGTCTATGGCTACACCTTC.

J is TRBJ2-5 and V is TRBV11-3; TRBD2 matches at 13 bases. CDR1 and CDR2 from the germline V gene are SGHNT and YENEEA. This CDR3 is 16 amino acids long. Losses at the gene ends were 5 bases for V and 1 base for J; bases not matched to a gene: 4. Here the CDR3 reads CASSQGTSGVQETQYF. CDR3 DNA sequence: TGTGCCAGCAGCCAAGGGACTAGCGGGGTCCAAGAGACCCAGTACTTC.

J is TRBJ2-3 and V is TRBV7-6; TRBD2 matches at 11 bases. This CDR3 is 16 amino acids long. Germline assignment: CDR1 SGHVS and CDR2 FNYEAQ. J lost 5 bases, V lost 2 bases, and 6 bases had no gene match. The CDR3 sequence: CASSLRLAGNIDTQYF. CDR3 DNA sequence: TGTGCCAGCAGCTTACGACTAGCGGGGAATATAGATACGCAGTATTTT.

The chain recombines TRBV20-1 with TRBJ1-5; no clear D gene. The CDR3 is 12 amino acids. V gave up 2 bases and J gave up 7 bases, with 9 bases separating them. Germline CDR1 is DFQATT and CDR2 is SNEGSKA (reference sequence). CDR3 region: CSARLGGQPQHF. The CDR3 DNA sequence: TGCAGTGCTAGATTAGGAGGACAGCCCCAGCATTTT.